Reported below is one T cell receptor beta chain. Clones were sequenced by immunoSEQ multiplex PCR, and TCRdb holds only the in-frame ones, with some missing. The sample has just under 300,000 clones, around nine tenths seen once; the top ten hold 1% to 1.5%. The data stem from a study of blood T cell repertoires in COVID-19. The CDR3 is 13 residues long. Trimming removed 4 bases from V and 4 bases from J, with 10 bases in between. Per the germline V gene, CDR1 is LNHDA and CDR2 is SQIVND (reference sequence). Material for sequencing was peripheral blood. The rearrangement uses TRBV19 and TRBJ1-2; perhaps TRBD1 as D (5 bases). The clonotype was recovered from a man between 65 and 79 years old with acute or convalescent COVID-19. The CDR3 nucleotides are TGTGCCAGTAGTAGTTCAGGGCGCTATGGCTACACCTTC. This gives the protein CASSSSGRYGYTF. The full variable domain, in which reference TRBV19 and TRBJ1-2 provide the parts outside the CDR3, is DGGITQSPKYLFRKEGQNVTLSCEQNLNHDAMYWYRQDPGQGLRLIYYSQIVNDFQKGDIAEGYSVSREKKESFPLTVTSAQKNPTAFYLCASSSSGRYGYTFGSGTRLTVV.